The clone carrying this TCR beta chain was observed a handful of times. Its antigen is not identified. The sample belongs to a study of T cell repertoires in cytomegalovirus infection. About the study: Recently identified HLA-C-restricted and well-studied HLA-B-restricted CMV epitopes were used.

TCRdb analysed the reads with MiXCR anew, one entry per CDR3 protein. The sample contains some 940,000 distinct CDR3 sequences, about a third of which appear only once. The CDR3 extends over 17 amino acids. V shed 0 bases and J 7 bases; nucleotides not matched to a gene: 8. Study-level results: Across the ex vivo response, the dominant clonotypes were HLA-C-restricted CMV-specific TCR beta clonotypes.

The clonotype comes from a human donor in good health (CMV status not recorded). Some clones in this sample may be carry-over from other donors' samples. The rearrangement uses TRBV12-3 or TRBV12-4 and TRBJ2-1; 11 bases match TRBD2. The specimen comprised cultured CD8+ T cells from PBMCs, sampled from culture after CMV antigen stimulation. The CDR3 DNA is TGTGCCAGCAGTTTAGCCTTCTTAGCGGGGGGGCCGAATGAGCAGTTCTTC. Translating gives CASSLAFLAGGPNEQFF.